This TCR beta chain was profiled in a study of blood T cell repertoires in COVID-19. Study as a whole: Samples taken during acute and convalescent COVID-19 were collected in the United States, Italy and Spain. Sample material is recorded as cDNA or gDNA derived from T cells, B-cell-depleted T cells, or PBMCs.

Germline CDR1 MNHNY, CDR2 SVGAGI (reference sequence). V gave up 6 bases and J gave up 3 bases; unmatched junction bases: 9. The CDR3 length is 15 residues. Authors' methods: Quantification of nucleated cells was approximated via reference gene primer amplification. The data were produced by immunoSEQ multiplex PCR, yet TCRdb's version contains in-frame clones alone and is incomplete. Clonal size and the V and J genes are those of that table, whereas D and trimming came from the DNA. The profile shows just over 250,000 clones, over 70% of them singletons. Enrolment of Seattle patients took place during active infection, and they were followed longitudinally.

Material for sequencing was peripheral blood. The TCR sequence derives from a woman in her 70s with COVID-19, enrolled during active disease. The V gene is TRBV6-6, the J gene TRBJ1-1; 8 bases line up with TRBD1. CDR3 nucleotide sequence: TGTGCCAGCAGAAACCCCGGACAGGGTGACACTGAAGCTTTCTTT. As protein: CASRNPGQGDTEAFF.